This T cell receptor (beta chain) is drawn from a study of control samples from healthy donors and cancer patients. This clone was recorded only once. An end of the junction does not agree with germline; a read error may underlie this. The protocol was immunoSEQ multiplex PCR, while the TCRdb copy is restricted to in-frame clones and leaves out a portion. The sample consists of just over 50,000 clones, around nine tenths of them appearing once. The CDR3 loop spans 16 amino acids. The germline CDR1 and CDR2 sequences are SGHAT and FQNNGV. The clonotype was recovered from a man aged 50 to 59 with head and neck cancer. Sequenced material: PBMCs. J is TRBJ1-1 and V is TRBV11-2; the D is unclear. CDR3 DNA: TGTGCCAGCACCTTAGGTCACCGAAGGGAAGGGACTGAAGCTTTCTTT. Residues: CASTLGHRREGTEAFF.